The next 27 T cell receptor beta chains were all read from a single sample in a study of T cell repertoires in cytomegalovirus infection. One entry per CDR3 protein, called by TCRdb with MiXCR from the reads. Of almost 90,000 distinct CDR3 sequences in the sample, over 25% were seen once. For these TCRs, the target antigens are not known. This specimen consisted of CD8+ T cells from cultured PBMCs, obtained from culture after CMV antigen stimulation. The receptors come from a human donor in good health (CMV status not recorded). Some clones in this sample may be carry-over from other donors' samples.

CDR3 residues: CASSWQRGNTDTQYF. In DNA form, the CDR3 reads TGTGCCAGCAGCTGGCAGCGGGGGAACACAGATACGCAGTATTTT. The chain uses TRBV5-6 and TRBJ2-3, with TRBD2 matching 8 bases. The CDR3 contains 15 residues. Germline V gene sequence: CDR1 SGHDT, CDR2 YYEEEE. V trimming: 3 bases; J trimming: 2 bases; junction bases outside the gene matches: 5.

Ten or more counts support this clonotype. V gene TRBV19 combines with J gene TRBJ1-5, with TRBD1 matching 7 bases. The CDR3 consists of 17 residues. Germline-derived CDR1 and CDR2 are LNHDA and SQIVND (reference sequence). Trimming cost V 3 bases and J 4 bases; bases outside gene matches: 12. The CDR3 loop reads CASSIKTRDSLNQPQHF. The CDR3 bases are TGTGCCAGTAGTATCAAGACCCGGGACAGCCTTAATCAGCCCCAGCATTTT.

The chain links TRBV19 to TRBJ2-7; TRBD2 is a possible D gene (5 bases). This CDR3 has 13 residues. CDR1 is LNHDA, CDR2 SQIVND, per germline (reference sequence). V lost 7 bases to trimming and J lost 5 bases, with 15 bases between them. Here the CDR3 reads CASIGESLDEQYF. The CDR3 nucleotides are TGTGCCAGTATTGGGGAGTCCCTGGACGAGCAGTACTTC.

This chain connects TRBV7-6 to TRBJ1-1; 8 bases align to TRBD1. Unmatched junction bases numbered 8, after V lost 5 bases and J lost 3 bases. This CDR3 has 15 residues. Germline lookup yields CDR1 SGHVS and CDR2 FNYEAQ. CDR3 sequence reads: CASSPWGGQDTEAFF. In nucleotides, the CDR3 is TGTGCCAGCAGCCCCTGGGGGGGACAGGACACTGAAGCTTTCTTT.

This clonotype has a count of ten or more. The rearrangement uses TRBV27 and TRBJ1-5, with a possible D match to TRBD1 (5 bases). In germline, CDR1 is MNHEY, CDR2 SMNVEV (reference sequence). V dropped 4 bases and J dropped 11 bases, with 12 bases sitting between them. The length of the CDR3 is 12 residues. This CDR3 is CASSSPPGAQHF. CDR3 DNA sequence: TGTGCCAGCAGTTCCCCCCCGGGGGCCCAGCATTTT.

This clonotype was seen repeatedly, ten times or more. The chain recombines TRBV28 with TRBJ1-5, with D possibly matching TRBD1 (5 bases). The CDR3 has 15 amino acids. Germline V gives CDR1 MDHEN, CDR2 SYDVKM. Trimming took off 6 bases at V and 1 base at J, with 13 bases between the two ends. CDR3 bases: TGTGCCAGCAGCCAAGGGGACTTCAGCAATCAGCCCCAGCATTTT. It encodes CASSQGDFSNQPQHF.

This clonotype appeared many times. In nucleotides, the CDR3 is TGTGCCAGCAGTCCGGTAACGAGGGATACGCAGTATTTT. Amino acid sequence: CASSPVTRDTQYF. The chain links TRBV7-9 to TRBJ2-3; D is unclear. This CDR3 contains 13 residues. The germline V and J ends were trimmed by 6 bases and 6 bases, with 13 bases remaining between them. The germline gives CDR1 SEHNR, CDR2 FQNEAQ (reference sequence). Full variable domain (rest looked up from reference TRBV7-9 and TRBJ2-3): DTGVSQNPRHKITKRGQNVTFRCDPISEHNRLYWYRQTLGQGPEFLTYFQNEAQLEKSRLLSDRFSAERPKGSFSTLEIQRTEQGDSAMYLCASSPVTRDTQYFGPGTRLTVL.

The chain links TRBV4-2 to TRBJ1-5; tentative D call: TRBD1 (6 bases). The germline V gene has CDR1 LGHNA and CDR2 YNFKEQ. The V and J ends lost 0 bases and 6 bases respectively, with 12 bases between them. The CDR3 runs 15 residues. As DNA, the CDR3 is TGTGCCAGCAGCCAAGAAGGGGGGCAAACTCAGCCCCAGCATTTT. Translation gives CASSQEGGQTQPQHF.

The genes are TRBV19 and TRBJ1-3, with D tentatively TRBD1 (6 bases). The CDR3 contains 15 residues. Germline CDR1 is LNHDA and CDR2 is SQIVND (reference sequence). V lost 5 bases and J lost 1, with 12 bases in between. The CDR3 here is CASSQDSSSGNTIYF. The CDR3 bases are TGTGCCAGTAGTCAGGACAGCAGTTCTGGAAACACCATATATTTT.

The V gene is TRBV2, the J gene TRBJ2-2; tentatively, D is TRBD1 or TRBD2 (5 bases each). Per the germline V gene, CDR1 is SNHLY and CDR2 is FYNNEI. This CDR3 contains 15 residues. Deletions cut 7 bases from V and 0 bases from J, with 12 bases between. The CDR3 nucleotides read TGTGCCAGCATTGAGGGGCTAACGAACACCGGGGAGCTGTTTTTT. Its protein product is CASIEGLTNTGELFF.

This clonotype came up many times. V usage is TRBV7-2 and J usage is TRBJ2-7, with 13 bases lining up with TRBD2. V gave up 5 bases and J gave up 3 bases; unmatched junction bases: 7. The CDR3 covers 16 residues. Germline CDR1 and CDR2: SGHTA and FQGNSA. The CDR3 loop is CASSPEGLAGIYEQYF. The CDR3 DNA is TGTGCCAGCAGCCCCGAGGGACTAGCGGGGATCTACGAGCAGTACTTC.

The rearrangement uses TRBV12-3 or TRBV12-4 and TRBJ2-3; D gene uncertain. This CDR3 is built from 13 residues. Trimming shortened V by 3 bases and J by 4 bases, and 8 bases separated the two germline ends. The DNA of the CDR3 is TGTGCCAGCAGTTTCGGCGACCCAGATACGCAGTATTTT. Its protein product is CASSFGDPDTQYF.

The chain uses TRBV13 and TRBJ1-1, with D uncertain. The CDR3 runs to 14 residues. Trimming took 5 bases from V and 1 from J, leaving 11 bases between them. Germline values: CDR1 PRHDT, CDR2 FYEKMQ (reference sequence). The chain's CDR3 is CASSHFWKNTEAFF. The DNA for the CDR3 is TGTGCCAGCAGCCACTTTTGGAAGAACACTGAAGCTTTCTTT.

This clonotype was seen a few times. V usage is TRBV19 and J usage is TRBJ1-5, with D maybe TRBD1 (5 bases). The CDR3 has 12 residues. With 9 bases removed from V and 8 bases from J, the gap between germline ends came to 14 bases. Germline V gene lookup returns CDR1 LNHDA and CDR2 SQIVND (reference sequence). CDR3 DNA sequence: TGTGCCAGCCATCAGGGAGGTGAGCCCCAGCATTTT. Amino acid sequence: CASHQGGEPQHF.

This clonotype was seen a handful of times. The V call is TRBV12-3 or TRBV12-4, the J call TRBJ1-2; D might be TRBD1 (6 bases). The CDR3 totals 17 residues. The germline V and J ends were trimmed by 8 bases and 4 bases, with 26 bases remaining between them. The CDR3 reads CASQSTQLGGAIYGYTF. CDR3 nucleotides: TGTGCCAGCCAATCCACTCAGTTGGGGGGCGCAATCTATGGCTACACCTTC.

The V and J genes are TRBV20-1 and TRBJ2-1, with D possibly matching TRBD2 (5 bases). The CDR3 totals 11 residues. Germline values: CDR1 DFQATT, CDR2 SNEGSKA (reference sequence). Trimming removed 6 bases from V and 9 bases from J, with 12 bases in between. For the CDR3, the DNA is TGCAGTGCCGACATGGGAGCTGAGCAGTTCTTC. Translated, it gives CSADMGAEQFF.

V and J are TRBV29-1 and TRBJ1-1; no reliable D call. The V end was cut by 3 bases, the J end by 4 bases, with 15 bases between. The germline CDR1 and CDR2 sequences are SQVTM and ANQGSEA. The length of the CDR3 is 14 residues. The CDR3, as DNA: TGCAGCGTTGACCCCGTCGAAGGGCTCACTGAAGCTTTCTTT. It codes for CSVDPVEGLTEAFF.

This clonotype was observed at least ten times. The chain combines TRBV5-6 with TRBJ1-2; 9 bases are shared with TRBD1. V was clipped by 4 bases and J by 4 bases; unmatched bases: 5. This CDR3 spans 14 amino acids. Germline V gene lookup returns CDR1 SGHDT and CDR2 YYEEEE. The chain's CDR3 is CASSNRGQIYGYTF. The CDR3 bases are TGTGCCAGCAGCAACAGGGGGCAGATCTATGGCTACACCTTC.

Ten or more counts support this clonotype. This chain links TRBV20-1 with TRBJ1-2, with 8 bases that match TRBD1. V dropped 0 bases and J dropped 4; count of bases not matched to a gene: 4. This CDR3 contains 14 residues. Germline CDR1 is DFQATT and CDR2 is SNEGSKA (reference sequence). CDR3 DNA: TGCAGTGCTAGAGAATGGACAGGGCTCTATGGCTACACCTTC. It encodes CSAREWTGLYGYTF.

This chain uses TRBV7-9 with TRBJ2-7, with D perhaps TRBD1 or TRBD2 (5 bases each). The CDR3 consists of 14 residues. V was shortened by 5 bases and J by 2 bases, with 13 bases between the two germline ends. Germline V gene sequence: CDR1 SEHNR, CDR2 FQNEAQ (reference sequence). The CDR3 reads CASSPRDGTYEQYF. In DNA form, the CDR3 reads TGTGCCAGCAGCCCCCGGGACGGAACCTACGAGCAGTACTTC.

This clonotype appeared once. V is TRBV7-9 and J is TRBJ2-1, with 10 bases identical to TRBD2. This CDR3 spans 15 amino acids. CDR1 is SEHNR, CDR2 FQNEAQ, per germline (reference sequence). The V and J ends lost 4 bases and 8 bases, in that order; junction bases with no gene match: 8. The CDR3 nucleotides read TGTGCCAGCAGCTCCGAGACTAGCGGGCAACATGAGCAGTTCTTC. It specifies CASSSETSGQHEQFF. Together with reference TRBV7-9 and TRBJ2-1, the CDR3 gives the full variable domain: DTGVSQNPRHKITKRGQNVTFRCDPISEHNRLYWYRQTLGQGPEFLTYFQNEAQLEKSRLLSDRFSAERPKGSFSTLEIQRTEQGDSAMYLCASSSETSGQHEQFFGPGTRLTVL.

This clonotype was observed a few times. The chain is built from TRBV24-1 and TRBJ2-1; 12 bases are a match to TRBD1. CDR3 length: 16 amino acids. V lost 2 bases, J lost 6 bases, and 4 bases stayed unmatched. CDR1 KGHDR and CDR2 SFDVKD come from the germline V gene. CDR3 amino acids: CATSDSGTGGFNEQFF. CDR3 DNA sequence: TGTGCCACCAGTGATTCCGGGACAGGGGGCTTCAATGAGCAGTTCTTC.

The CDR3 reads CASSLVAGTPGNTIYF. CDR3 nucleotides: TGTGCCAGCAGCTTAGTGGCGGGGACACCGGGAAACACCATATATTTT. The J gene is TRBJ1-3, the V gene TRBV7-6; possibly TRBD1 for D (6 bases). The V and J ends lost 1 base and 4 bases respectively, with 14 bases between them. The CDR3 is made up of 16 amino acids. The germline gives CDR1 SGHVS, CDR2 FNYEAQ.

This chain uses TRBV27 with TRBJ2-1; TRBD1 or TRBD2 may be the D gene (5 bases each). Germline loops: CDR1 MNHEY, CDR2 SMNVEV (reference sequence). The CDR3 covers 16 residues. Trimming removed 4 bases at V and 3 bases at J, with 16 bases between. CDR3 DNA sequence: TGTGCCAGCAGTTCCCTCGCCTTGGGGGTCTACAATGAGCAGTTCTTC. Translating it yields CASSSLALGVYNEQFF.

This clonotype was detected ten times or more. The chain joins TRBV29-1 to TRBJ2-3; TRBD2 matches at 7 bases. The germline gives CDR1 SQVTM, CDR2 ANQGSEA. The CDR3 spans 15 residues. V gave up 0 bases and J gave up 1 base; unmatched junction bases: 4. The CDR3 reads CSVEDRGDGTDTQYF. Here the CDR3 DNA reads TGCAGCGTTGAAGACCGGGGGGATGGCACAGATACGCAGTATTTT.

Many counts were recorded for this clonotype. The genes are TRBV12-3 or TRBV12-4 and TRBJ2-5, with unresolved D. The length of the CDR3 is 12 residues. With 0 bases removed from V and 5 bases from J, the gap between germline ends came to 4 bases. CDR3: CASSLAFETQYF. The CDR3 DNA is TGTGCCAGCAGTTTAGCTTTCGAGACCCAGTACTTC.

To note about this clonotype: A much larger clone sits a single nucleotide away, making a read error possible. The V gene is TRBV5-1, the J gene TRBJ2-5; D is undetermined. This CDR3 region has 15 residues. Germline CDR1 is SGHRS and CDR2 is YFSETQ. V was shortened by 1 base and J by 2 bases, with 12 bases between the two germline ends. CDR3 protein: CASSLREQRQETQYF. The CDR3 DNA is TGCGCCAGCAGCTTGAGGGAACAAAGGCAAGAGACCCAGTACTTC. The whole variable domain, remainder taken from reference TRBV5-1 and TRBJ2-5, is KAGVTQTPRYLIKTRGQQVTLSCSPISGHRSVSWYQQTPGQGLQFLFEYFSETQRNKGNFPGRFSGRQFSNSRSEMNVSTLELGDSALYLCASSLREQRQETQYFGPGTRLLVL.